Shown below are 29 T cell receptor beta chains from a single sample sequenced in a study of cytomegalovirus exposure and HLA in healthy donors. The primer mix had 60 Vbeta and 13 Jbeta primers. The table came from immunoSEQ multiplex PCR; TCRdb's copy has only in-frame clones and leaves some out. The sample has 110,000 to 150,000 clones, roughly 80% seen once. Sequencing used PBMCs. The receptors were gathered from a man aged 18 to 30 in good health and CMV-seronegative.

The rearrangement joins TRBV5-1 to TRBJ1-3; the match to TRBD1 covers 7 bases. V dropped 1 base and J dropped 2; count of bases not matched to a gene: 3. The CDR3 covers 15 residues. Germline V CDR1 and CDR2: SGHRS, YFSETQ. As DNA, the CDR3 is TGCGCCAGCAGCTTGACAGGGGCAACTGGAAACACCATATATTTT. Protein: CASSLTGATGNTIYF. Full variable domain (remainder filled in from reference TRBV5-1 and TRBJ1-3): KAGVTQTPRYLIKTRGQQVTLSCSPISGHRSVSWYQQTPGQGLQFLFEYFSETQRNKGNFPGRFSGRQFSNSRSEMNVSTLELGDSALYLCASSLTGATGNTIYFGEGSWLTVV.

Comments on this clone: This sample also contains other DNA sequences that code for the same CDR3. Here the CDR3 DNA reads TGTGCCAGTAGTCACAGACCTTCCGGGGAGCTGTTTTTT. Translating gives CASSHRPSGELFF. J is TRBJ2-2 and V is TRBV19; D is unresolved. The germline CDR1 and CDR2 sequences are LNHDA and SQIVND (reference sequence). CDR3 length: 13 residues. The V and J ends lost 5 bases and 6 bases respectively, with 10 bases between them.

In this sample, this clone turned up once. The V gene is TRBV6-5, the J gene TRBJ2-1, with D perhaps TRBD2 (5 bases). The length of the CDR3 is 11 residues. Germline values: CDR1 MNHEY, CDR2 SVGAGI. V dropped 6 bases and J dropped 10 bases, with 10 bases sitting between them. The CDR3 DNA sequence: TGTGCCAGCAGCCCCGGGGAGGAGCAGTTCTTC. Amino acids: CASSPGEEQFF.

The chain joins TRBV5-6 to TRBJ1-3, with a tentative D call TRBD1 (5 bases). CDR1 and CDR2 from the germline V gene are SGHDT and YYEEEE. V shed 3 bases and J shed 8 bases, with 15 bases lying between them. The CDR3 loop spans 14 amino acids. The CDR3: CASSSQGRVDTIYF. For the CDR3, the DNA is TGTGCCAGCAGCTCTCAGGGTCGCGTGGACACCATATATTTT.

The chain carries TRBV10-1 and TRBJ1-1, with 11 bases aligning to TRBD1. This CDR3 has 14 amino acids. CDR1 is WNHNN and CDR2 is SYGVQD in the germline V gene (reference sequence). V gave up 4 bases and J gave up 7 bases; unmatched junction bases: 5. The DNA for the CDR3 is TGCGCCAGCAGTGGGGGACAGGGGGTCTTTGAAGCTTTCTTT. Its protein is CASSGGQGVFEAFF.

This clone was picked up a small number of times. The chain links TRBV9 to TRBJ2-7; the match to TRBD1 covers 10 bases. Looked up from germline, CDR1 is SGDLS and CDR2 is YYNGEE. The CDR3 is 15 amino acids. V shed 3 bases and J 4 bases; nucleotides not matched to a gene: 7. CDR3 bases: TGTGCCAGCAGCGCCCGGGACAGGGGACCTTACGAGCAGTACTTC. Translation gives CASSARDRGPYEQYF.

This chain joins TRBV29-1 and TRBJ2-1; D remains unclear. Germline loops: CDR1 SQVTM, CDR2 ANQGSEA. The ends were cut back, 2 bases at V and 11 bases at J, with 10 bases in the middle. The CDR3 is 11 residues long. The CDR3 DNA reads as TGCAGCGTTGAAAAACCGCCTAAGCAGTTCTTC. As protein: CSVEKPPKQFF.

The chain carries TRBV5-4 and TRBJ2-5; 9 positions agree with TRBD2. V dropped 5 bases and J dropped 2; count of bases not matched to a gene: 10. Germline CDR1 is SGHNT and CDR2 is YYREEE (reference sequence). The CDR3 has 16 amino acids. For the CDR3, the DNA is TGTGCCAGCAGTCTCCTAGCGGGATCAAGACAAGAGACCCAGTACTTC. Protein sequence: CASSLLAGSRQETQYF. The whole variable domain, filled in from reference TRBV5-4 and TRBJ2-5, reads ETGVTQSPTHLIKTRGQQVTLRCSSQSGHNTVSWYQQALGQGPQFIFQYYREEENGRGNFPPRFSGLQFPNYSSELNVNALELDDSALYLCASSLLAGSRQETQYFGPGTRLLVL.

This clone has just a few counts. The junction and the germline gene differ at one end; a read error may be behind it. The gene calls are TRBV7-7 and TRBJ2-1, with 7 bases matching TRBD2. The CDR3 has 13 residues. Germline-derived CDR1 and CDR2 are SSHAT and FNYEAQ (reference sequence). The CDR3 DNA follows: TGTGCTAGCAGCTTAGCGCGGGGGAATGAGCAGTTCTTC. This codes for CASSLARGNEQFF.

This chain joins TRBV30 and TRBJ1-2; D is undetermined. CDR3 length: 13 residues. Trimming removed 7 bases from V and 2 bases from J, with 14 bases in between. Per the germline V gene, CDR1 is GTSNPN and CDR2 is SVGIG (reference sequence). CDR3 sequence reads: CASPSRRNYGYTF. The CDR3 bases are TGTGCCTCCCCGAGCCGGAGGAACTATGGCTACACCTTC.

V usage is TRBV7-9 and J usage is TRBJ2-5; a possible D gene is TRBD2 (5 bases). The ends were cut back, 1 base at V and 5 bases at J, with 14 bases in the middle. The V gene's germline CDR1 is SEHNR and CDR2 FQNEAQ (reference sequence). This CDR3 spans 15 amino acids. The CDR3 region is CASSLVRRALETQYF. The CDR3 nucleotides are TGTGCCAGCAGCTTAGTCCGGCGGGCGTTGGAGACCCAGTACTTC.

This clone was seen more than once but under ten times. For the CDR3, the DNA is TGTGCCAGTAGTACCCCCGGGACTAGCGTCTACGAGCAGTACTTC. It is translated as CASSTPGTSVYEQYF. V gene TRBV19 combines with J gene TRBJ2-7; 10 bases are shared with TRBD2. Germline CDR1 and CDR2: LNHDA and SQIVND (reference sequence). V dropped 4 bases and J dropped 3; count of bases not matched to a gene: 6. CDR3 length: 15 amino acids.

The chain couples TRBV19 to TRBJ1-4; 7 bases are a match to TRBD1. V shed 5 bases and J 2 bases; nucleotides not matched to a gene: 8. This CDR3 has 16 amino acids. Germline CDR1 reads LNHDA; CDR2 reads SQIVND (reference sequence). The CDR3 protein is CASSVTTGRTNEKLFF. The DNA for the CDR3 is TGTGCCAGTAGTGTAACGACAGGGCGGACTAATGAAAAACTGTTTTTT.

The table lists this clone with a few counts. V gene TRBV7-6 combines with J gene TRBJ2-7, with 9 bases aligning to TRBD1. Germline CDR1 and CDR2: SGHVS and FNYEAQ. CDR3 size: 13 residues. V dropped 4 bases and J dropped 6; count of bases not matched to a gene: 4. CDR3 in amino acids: CASSSGTGTEQYF. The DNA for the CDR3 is TGTGCCAGCAGCTCCGGGACAGGGACCGAGCAGTACTTC.

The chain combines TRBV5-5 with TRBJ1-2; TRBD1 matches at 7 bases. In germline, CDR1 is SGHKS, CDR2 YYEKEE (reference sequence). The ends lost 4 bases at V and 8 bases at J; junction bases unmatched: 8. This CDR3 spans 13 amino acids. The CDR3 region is CASSLEGAGGYTF. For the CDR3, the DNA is TGTGCCAGCAGCCTGGAGGGGGCGGGGGGCTACACCTTC.

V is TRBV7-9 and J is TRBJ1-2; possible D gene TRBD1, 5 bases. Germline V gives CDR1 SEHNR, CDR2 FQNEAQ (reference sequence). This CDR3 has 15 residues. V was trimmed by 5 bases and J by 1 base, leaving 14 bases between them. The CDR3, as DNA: TGTGCCAGCAGCAGAAACCCTGACAGTAACTATGGCTACACCTTC. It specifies CASSRNPDSNYGYTF.

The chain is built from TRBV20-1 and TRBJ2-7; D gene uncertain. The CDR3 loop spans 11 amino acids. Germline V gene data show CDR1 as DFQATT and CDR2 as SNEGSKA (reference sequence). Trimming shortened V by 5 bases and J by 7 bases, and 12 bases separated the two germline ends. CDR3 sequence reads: CSAPTHVEQYF. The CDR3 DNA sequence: TGCAGTGCTCCGACTCACGTGGAGCAGTACTTC.

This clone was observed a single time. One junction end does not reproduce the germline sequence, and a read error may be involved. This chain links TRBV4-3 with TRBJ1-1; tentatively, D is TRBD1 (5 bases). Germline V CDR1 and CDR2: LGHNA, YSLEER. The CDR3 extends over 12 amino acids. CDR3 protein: CASNSWGLPQNF. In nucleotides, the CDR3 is TGCGCCAGCAACTCTTGGGGACTGCCTCAGAACTTT.

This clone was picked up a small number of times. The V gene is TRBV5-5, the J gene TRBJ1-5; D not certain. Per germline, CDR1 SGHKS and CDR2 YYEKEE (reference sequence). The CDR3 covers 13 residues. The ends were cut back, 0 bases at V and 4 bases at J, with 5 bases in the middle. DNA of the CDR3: TGTGCCAGCAGCTTGGACTGGAATCAGCCCCAGCATTTT. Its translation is CASSLDWNQPQHF.

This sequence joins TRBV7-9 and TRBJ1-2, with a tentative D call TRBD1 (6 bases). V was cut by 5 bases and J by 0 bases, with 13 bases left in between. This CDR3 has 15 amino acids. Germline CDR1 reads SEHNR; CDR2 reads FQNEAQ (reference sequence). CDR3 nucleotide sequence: TGTGCCAGCAGCCAGACAGGCCTATCTAACTATGGCTACACCTTC. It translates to CASSQTGLSNYGYTF. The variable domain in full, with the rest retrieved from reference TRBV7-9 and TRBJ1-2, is DTGVSQNPRHKITKRGQNVTFRCDPISEHNRLYWYRQTLGQGPEFLTYFQNEAQLEKSRLLSDRFSAERPKGSFSTLEIQRTEQGDSAMYLCASSQTGLSNYGYTFGSGTRLTVV.

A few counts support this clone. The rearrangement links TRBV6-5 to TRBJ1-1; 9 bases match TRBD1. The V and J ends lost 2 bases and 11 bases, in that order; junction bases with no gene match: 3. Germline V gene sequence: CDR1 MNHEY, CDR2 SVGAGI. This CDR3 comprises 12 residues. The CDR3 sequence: CASSYHRGPAFF. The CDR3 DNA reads TGTGCCAGCAGTTACCACAGGGGGCCCGCTTTCTTT.

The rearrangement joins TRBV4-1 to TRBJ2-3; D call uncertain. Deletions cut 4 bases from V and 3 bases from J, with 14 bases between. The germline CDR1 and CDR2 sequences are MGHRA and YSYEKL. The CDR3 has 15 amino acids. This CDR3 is CASSLLLRRTDTQYF. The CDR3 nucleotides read TGCGCCAGCAGCCTCCTATTGCGGCGTACAGATACGCAGTATTTT.

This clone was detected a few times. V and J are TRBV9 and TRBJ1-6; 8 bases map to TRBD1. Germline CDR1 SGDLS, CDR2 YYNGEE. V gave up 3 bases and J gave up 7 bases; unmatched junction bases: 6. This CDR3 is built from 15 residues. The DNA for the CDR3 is TGTGCCAGCAGCGAGGGACAGGAGAAAAATTCACCCCTCCACTTT. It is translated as CASSEGQEKNSPLHF.

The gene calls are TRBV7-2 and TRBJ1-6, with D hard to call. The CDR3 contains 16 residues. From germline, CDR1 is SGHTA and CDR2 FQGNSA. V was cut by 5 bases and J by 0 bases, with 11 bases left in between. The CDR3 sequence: CASSLGGSSYNSPLHF. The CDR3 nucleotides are TGTGCCAGCAGCCTCGGTGGTAGCTCCTATAATTCACCCCTCCACTTT.

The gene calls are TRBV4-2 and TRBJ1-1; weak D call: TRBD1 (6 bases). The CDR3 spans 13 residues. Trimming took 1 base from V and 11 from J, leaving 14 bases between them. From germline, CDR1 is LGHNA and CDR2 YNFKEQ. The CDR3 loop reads CASSQAGQSDAFF. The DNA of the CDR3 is TGTGCCAGCAGCCAAGCTGGACAGTCCGACGCTTTCTTT.

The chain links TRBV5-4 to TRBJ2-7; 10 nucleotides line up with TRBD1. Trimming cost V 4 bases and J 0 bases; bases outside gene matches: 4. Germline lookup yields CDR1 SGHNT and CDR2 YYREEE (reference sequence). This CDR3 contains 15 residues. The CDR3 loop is CASSPDRGASYEQYF. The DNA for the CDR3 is TGTGCCAGCAGCCCGGACAGGGGGGCCTCCTACGAGCAGTACTTC.

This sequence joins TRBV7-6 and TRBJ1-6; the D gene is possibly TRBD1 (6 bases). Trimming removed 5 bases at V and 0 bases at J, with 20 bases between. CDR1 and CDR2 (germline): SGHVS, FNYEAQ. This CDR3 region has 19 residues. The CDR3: CASSPDSRTILSYNSPLHF. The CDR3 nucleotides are TGTGCCAGCAGCCCGGACAGCCGTACTATCCTCTCCTATAATTCACCCCTCCACTTT.

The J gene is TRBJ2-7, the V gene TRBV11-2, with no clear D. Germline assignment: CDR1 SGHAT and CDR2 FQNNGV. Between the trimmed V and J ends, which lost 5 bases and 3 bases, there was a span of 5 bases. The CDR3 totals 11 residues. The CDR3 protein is CASSQLYEQYF. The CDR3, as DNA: TGTGCCAGCAGCCAACTCTACGAGCAGTACTTC.

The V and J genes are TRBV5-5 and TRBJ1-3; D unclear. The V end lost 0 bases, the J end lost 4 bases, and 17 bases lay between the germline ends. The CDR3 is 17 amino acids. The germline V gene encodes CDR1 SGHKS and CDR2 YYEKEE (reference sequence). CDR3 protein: CASSLEVRGWLGNTIYF. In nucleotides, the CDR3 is TGTGCCAGCAGCTTGGAGGTGCGGGGATGGCTAGGAAACACCATATATTTT.